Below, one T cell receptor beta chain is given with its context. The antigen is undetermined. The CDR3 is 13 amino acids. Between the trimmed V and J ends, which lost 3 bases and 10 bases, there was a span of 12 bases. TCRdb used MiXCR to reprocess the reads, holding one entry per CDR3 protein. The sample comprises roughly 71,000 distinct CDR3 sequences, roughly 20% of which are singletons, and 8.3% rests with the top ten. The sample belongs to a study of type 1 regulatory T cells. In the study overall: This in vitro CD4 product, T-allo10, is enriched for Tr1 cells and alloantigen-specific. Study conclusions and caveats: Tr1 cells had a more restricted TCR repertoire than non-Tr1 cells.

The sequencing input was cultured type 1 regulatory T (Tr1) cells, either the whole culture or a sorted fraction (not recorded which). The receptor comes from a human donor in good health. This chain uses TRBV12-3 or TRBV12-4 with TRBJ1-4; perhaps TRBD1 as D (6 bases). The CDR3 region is CASSFGGLGKLFF. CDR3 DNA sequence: TGTGCCAGCAGTTTCGGGGGGCTGGGAAAACTGTTTTTT.